This entry lists 30 T cell receptor beta chains sequenced from one sample in a study of OX40 agonist ivuxolimab in advanced cancers. Clones were read by immunoSEQ multiplex PCR, and TCRdb kept only the in-frame ones, dropping some. The table has 35,000 to 45,000 clones, 65% to 85% seen once. The sample consisted of CD4+ or CD8+ T cells sorted from blood, taken in a trial of the OX40 agonist ivuxolimab. The receptors were gathered from an adult with an advanced solid tumor such as melanoma, head and neck, liver or kidney cancer.

The V and J genes are TRBV2 and TRBJ1-1, with no clear D. CDR3 length: 14 residues. The V end was cut by 8 bases, the J end by 0 bases, with 13 bases between. The germline V gene has CDR1 SNHLY and CDR2 FYNNEI. This CDR3 is CASPSRGLNTEAFF. DNA for the CDR3: TGTGCCAGCCCCAGCCGGGGTTTGAACACTGAAGCTTTCTTT.

The chain joins TRBV4-3 to TRBJ1-2; D not resolved. The CDR3 runs to 14 residues. The V gene's germline CDR1 is LGHNA and CDR2 YSLEER. V dropped 0 bases and J dropped 3 bases, with 8 bases sitting between them. The CDR3 sequence: CASSQETGDYGYTF. The CDR3 bases are TGCGCCAGCAGCCAAGAGACTGGGGACTATGGCTACACCTTC.

This rearrangement joins TRBV5-4 to TRBJ2-1; TRBD1 is a possible D gene (5 bases). The V end lost 0 bases, the J end lost 2 bases, and 9 bases lay between the germline ends. The CDR3 length is 15 residues. Germline-derived CDR1 and CDR2 are SGHNT and YYREEE (reference sequence). CDR3 DNA sequence: TGTGCCAGCAGCTTGGGGCAGGGAACCTACAATGAGCAGTTCTTC. As protein: CASSLGQGTYNEQFF.

This clone appeared once. The chain is built from TRBV30 and TRBJ2-5; 12 bases agree with TRBD2. Per germline, CDR1 GTSNPN and CDR2 SVGIG (reference sequence). V shed 0 bases, J shed 5 bases, and the junction held 7 bases outside the gene matches. This CDR3 spans 16 amino acids. CDR3: CAWSVGSLAGGETQYF. CDR3 nucleotides: TGTGCCTGGAGTGTCGGTTCGCTAGCGGGAGGGGAGACCCAGTACTTC.

This chain connects TRBV5-3 to TRBJ2-7; D gene uncertain. TRBV5-3 is recorded as an ORF, its role being uncertain. The CDR3 has 15 residues. V was shortened by 0 bases and J by 6 bases, with 16 bases between the two germline ends. The CDR3 sequence: CARSLVWGQECEQYF. The CDR3 DNA sequence: TGTGCCAGAAGCTTGGTGTGGGGTCAGGAATGCGAGCAGTACTTC.

The chain recombines TRBV4-3 with TRBJ1-2; TRBD1 might be the D (5 bases). The CDR3 sequence is 14 residues long. Per the germline V gene, CDR1 is LGHNA and CDR2 is YSLEER. Trimming removed 0 bases from V and 5 bases from J, with 10 bases in between. The CDR3 DNA follows: TGCGCCAGCAGCCAAGATAGGTCAGGGTATGGCTACACCTTC. Translating gives CASSQDRSGYGYTF.

This CDR3 reads CASSRAPNEKLFF. CDR3 coding DNA: TGTGCCAGTTCCAGGGCTCCGAATGAAAAACTGTTTTTT. The rearrangement joins TRBV9 to TRBJ1-4; D might be TRBD1 (5 bases). V was shortened by 8 bases and J by 5 bases, with 13 bases between the two germline ends. Germline-derived CDR1 and CDR2 are SGDLS and YYNGEE. The CDR3 has 13 residues.

The rearrangement links TRBV7-9 to TRBJ2-7, with 11 bases identical to TRBD1. Germline V gene data show CDR1 as SEHNR and CDR2 as FQNEAQ (reference sequence). This CDR3 is built from 16 residues. With V trimmed by 5 bases and J by 7 bases, 13 bases remained unmatched. CDR3 in amino acids: CASSHYIGQGAREQYF. Written as DNA, the CDR3 is TGTGCCAGCAGCCACTACATCGGACAGGGGGCGAGGGAGCAGTACTTC.

J is TRBJ2-7 and V is TRBV6-4, with a weak D call TRBD1 (6 bases). Germline CDR1 and CDR2: MRHNA and SNTAGT. This CDR3 is 14 amino acids long. V was clipped by 6 bases and J by 4 bases, with 16 bases between them. The chain's CDR3 is CASREPGQIYEQYF. CDR3 DNA: TGTGCCAGCAGAGAACCGGGACAAATATACGAGCAGTACTTC.

The chain uses TRBV19 and TRBJ1-4; the match to TRBD1 covers 7 bases. Germline trimming cut 8 bases from V and 7 bases from J; bases unmatched to any gene: 7. The germline V gene has CDR1 LNHDA and CDR2 SQIVND (reference sequence). The CDR3 sequence is 13 residues long. The CDR3 region has the DNA TGTGCCAGTCAAGAACAGGGGACTGAAAAACTGTTTTTT. Translating gives CASQEQGTEKLFF.

In this sample, this clone turned up a few times. Sequence at one end of the junction differs from germline and may be a read error. This chain connects TRBV11-2 to TRBJ1-3; maybe TRBD1 (5 bases). Germline CDR1 SGHAT, CDR2 FQNNGV. The CDR3 spans 11 residues. The CDR3: CASSLGRDFIF. CDR3 in DNA: TGTGCCAGCAGCCTTGGAAGGGACTTTATTTTT.

This clone was found once. The chain is built from TRBV10-3 and TRBJ2-5; tentatively, D is TRBD2 (5 bases). Per the germline V gene, CDR1 is ENHRY and CDR2 is SYGVKD. There are 14 residues in the CDR3. V was shortened by 3 bases and J by 1 base, with 9 bases between the two germline ends. CDR3 in DNA: TGTGCCATCAGTGATCTCCGGGGCCAAGAGACCCAGTACTTC. This encodes CAISDLRGQETQYF.

The rearrangement uses TRBV4-3 and TRBJ2-5, with D maybe TRBD2 (6 bases). Trimming took off 1 base at V and 3 bases at J, with 12 bases between the two ends. The CDR3 covers 15 residues. Germline V gene data show CDR1 as LGHNA and CDR2 as YSLEER. CDR3 residues: CASSQVFGGEETQYF. CDR3 DNA: TGCGCCAGCAGCCAAGTTTTCGGCGGGGAAGAGACCCAGTACTTC.

This clone has just a few counts. The chain employs TRBV19 and TRBJ1-4; possible D gene TRBD1, 5 bases. The germline V gene encodes CDR1 LNHDA and CDR2 SQIVND (reference sequence). There are 13 residues in the CDR3. Trimming left V 5 bases short and J 16 bases short, with 20 bases between. The CDR3 spells CASSLLPWTSPFF. CDR3 DNA: TGTGCCAGTAGTCTCCTCCCTTGGACAAGCCCGTTTTTT.

V gene TRBV9 combines with J gene TRBJ2-5; TRBD2 matches at 8 bases. The germline V gene encodes CDR1 SGDLS and CDR2 YYNGEE. The CDR3 extends over 14 amino acids. V shed 2 bases and J 5 bases; nucleotides not matched to a gene: 5. CDR3 nucleotides: TGTGCCAGCAGCGTCTCGACTAGCGTGGAGACCCAGTACTTC. It codes for CASSVSTSVETQYF.

The chain links TRBV5-1 to TRBJ2-2; TRBD1 matches at 9 bases. V was clipped by 4 bases and J by 3 bases; unmatched bases: 13. The CDR3 is 18 amino acids. Per germline, CDR1 SGHRS and CDR2 YFSETQ. The CDR3 here is CASSPRYDRGGDTGELFF. The CDR3 DNA sequence: TGCGCCAGCAGCCCCAGATACGACAGGGGGGGCGACACCGGGGAGCTGTTTTTT.

The chain joins TRBV6-5 to TRBJ2-6; D gene ambiguous. Per germline, CDR1 MNHEY and CDR2 SVGAGI. The CDR3 length is 14 residues. V was shortened by 6 bases and J by 0 bases, with 6 bases between the two germline ends. The CDR3 protein is CASSPISGANVLTF. The CDR3 bases are TGTGCCAGCAGCCCGATCTCTGGGGCCAACGTCCTGACTTTC.

The J gene is TRBJ1-5, the V gene TRBV7-2; no clear D gene. Trimming cost V 1 base and J 7 bases, with 8 bases left between them. The CDR3 has 13 amino acids. From germline, CDR1 is SGHTA and CDR2 FQGNSA. In DNA, the CDR3 is TGTGCCAGCAGCTTAGATGACCTCCAGCCCCAGCATTTT. Its protein is CASSLDDLQPQHF.

The CDR3, as DNA: TGCGCCAGCAGCCAAGATTATCGCGGCACCGGTGGCTACACCTTC. Translation gives CASSQDYRGTGGYTF. This chain connects TRBV4-3 to TRBJ1-2, with unresolved D. The V gene lost 0 bases and the J gene lost 7 bases, with 15 bases spanning the gap. In germline, CDR1 is LGHNA, CDR2 YSLEER. This CDR3 comprises 15 residues.

This clone was seen more than once but under ten times. This rearrangement joins TRBV27 to TRBJ2-2; D uncertain. V lost 4 bases to trimming and J lost 6 bases, with 9 bases between them. This CDR3 comprises 13 residues. Germline-derived CDR1 and CDR2 are MNHEY and SMNVEV (reference sequence). Here the CDR3 DNA reads TGTGCCAGCAGTTGGGTTGGGGCCGGGGAGCTGTTTTTT. Its translation: CASSWVGAGELFF.

This clone was seen a handful of times. V is TRBV5-6 and J is TRBJ2-2; D not resolved. V was trimmed by 3 bases and J by 1 base, leaving 4 bases between them. Germline loops: CDR1 SGHDT, CDR2 YYEEEE. The CDR3 has 13 residues. CDR3 in amino acids: CASSSGNTGELFF. CDR3 sequence (DNA): TGTGCCAGCAGCTCGGGGAACACCGGGGAGCTGTTTTTT.

The rearrangement joins TRBV4-1 to TRBJ1-4, with 8 bases that match TRBD1. With 7 bases clipped from V and 5 bases from J, the junction kept 15 bases outside the gene matches. This CDR3 is 17 amino acids long. From germline, CDR1 is MGHRA and CDR2 YSYEKL. CDR3 in amino acids: CASTPRQGRVVNEKLFF. The CDR3 coding sequence is TGCGCCAGCACCCCCCGACAGGGGCGGGTTGTAAATGAAAAACTGTTTTTT.

The chain joins TRBV4-3 to TRBJ2-3; the D call may be TRBD1 or TRBD2 (6 bases each). Trimming took 0 bases from V and 5 from J, leaving 15 bases between them. This CDR3 region has 16 residues. Germline V gene lookup returns CDR1 LGHNA and CDR2 YSLEER. The CDR3 DNA sequence: TGCGCCAGCAGCCAAGAGGGGGGCGGCTTTGAAGATACGCAGTATTTT. As protein: CASSQEGGGFEDTQYF.

The J gene is TRBJ2-3, the V gene TRBV7-9; D is unresolved. Trimming removed 0 bases from V and 2 bases from J, with 9 bases in between. From germline, CDR1 is SEHNR and CDR2 FQNEAQ (reference sequence). This CDR3 is built from 15 residues. The CDR3 spells CASSLARPPTDTQYF. DNA for the CDR3: TGTGCCAGCAGCTTAGCGCGGCCACCCACAGATACGCAGTATTTT.

The rearrangement uses TRBV5-4 and TRBJ2-7; D unclear. The CDR3 has 16 residues. Germline V gene sequence: CDR1 SGHNT, CDR2 YYREEE (reference sequence). Trimming removed 1 base at V and 5 bases at J, with 19 bases between. The CDR3 is CASSLSSVAQIHEQYF. CDR3 DNA sequence: TGTGCCAGCAGCTTGAGTTCTGTGGCTCAGATCCACGAGCAGTACTTC.

This chain joins TRBV14 and TRBJ1-3, with D tentatively TRBD1 (6 bases). CDR1 is SGHDN and CDR2 is FVKESK in the germline V gene. The CDR3 extends over 13 amino acids. Between the trimmed V and J ends, which lost 3 bases and 5 bases, there was a span of 8 bases. In DNA form, the CDR3 reads TGTGCCAGCAGCCAGGGGGCAAGAAACACCATATATTTT. It codes for CASSQGARNTIYF.

This rearrangement joins TRBV27 to TRBJ2-1, with 8 nucleotides matching TRBD1. The V gene end was trimmed by 5 bases and the J gene end by 1 base; junction bases not matched to a gene: 7. The CDR3 covers 16 residues. The V gene's germline CDR1 is MNHEY and CDR2 SMNVEV (reference sequence). DNA for the CDR3: TGTGCCAGCAGTGTCTCCAGGGGGCAATCCTACAATGAGCAGTTCTTC. Its protein is CASSVSRGQSYNEQFF.

This clone has just a few counts. The chain links TRBV7-2 to TRBJ1-1; 8 bases line up with TRBD1. The length of the CDR3 is 15 residues. In germline, CDR1 is SGHTA, CDR2 FQGNSA. V shed 4 bases, J shed 2 bases, and the junction held 6 bases outside the gene matches. In DNA form, the CDR3 reads TGTGCCAGCAGCTACGGACAGGGAGGTAACACTGAAGCTTTCTTT. This gives the protein CASSYGQGGNTEAFF.

The rearrangement links TRBV7-7 to TRBJ2-7, with 8 bases matching TRBD2. The CDR3 spans 16 residues. The junction had 10 bases not matched to a gene; V was cut back by 1 base and J by 5 bases. Germline V gene data show CDR1 as SSHAT and CDR2 as FNYEAQ (reference sequence). The DNA for the CDR3 is TGTGCCAGCAGCTTAGGAACTGGACTAGCAACCGACGAGCAGTACTTC. It translates to CASSLGTGLATDEQYF.

This rearrangement joins TRBV25-1 to TRBJ1-4; D unresolved. Germline assignment: CDR1 MGHDK and CDR2 SYGVNS. V lost 2 bases and J lost 4, with 8 bases in between. The CDR3 extends over 14 amino acids. CDR3 DNA: TGTGCCAGCAGTGAAGTCAGGATTAATGAAAAACTGTTTTTT. This translates into CASSEVRINEKLFF.